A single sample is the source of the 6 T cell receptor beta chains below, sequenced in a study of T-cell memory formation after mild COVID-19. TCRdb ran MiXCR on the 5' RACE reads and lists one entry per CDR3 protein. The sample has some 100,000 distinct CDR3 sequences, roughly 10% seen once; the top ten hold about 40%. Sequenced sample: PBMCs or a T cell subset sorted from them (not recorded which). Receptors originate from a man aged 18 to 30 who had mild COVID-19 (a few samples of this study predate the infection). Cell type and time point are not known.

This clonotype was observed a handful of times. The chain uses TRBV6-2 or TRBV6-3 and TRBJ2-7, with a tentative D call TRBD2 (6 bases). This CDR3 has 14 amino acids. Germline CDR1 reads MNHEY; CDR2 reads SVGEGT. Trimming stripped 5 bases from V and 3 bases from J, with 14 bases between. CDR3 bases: TGTGCCAGCAGTCCCCGGGACTTAAGCTACGAGCAGTACGTC. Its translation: CASSPRDLSYEQYV.

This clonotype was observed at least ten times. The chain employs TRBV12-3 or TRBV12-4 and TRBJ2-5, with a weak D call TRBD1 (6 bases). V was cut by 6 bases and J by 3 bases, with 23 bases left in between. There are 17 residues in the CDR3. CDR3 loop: CASSLMGARDGKETQYF. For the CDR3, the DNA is TGTGCCAGCAGCCTAATGGGGGCCCGGGACGGCAAAGAGACCCAGTACTTC.

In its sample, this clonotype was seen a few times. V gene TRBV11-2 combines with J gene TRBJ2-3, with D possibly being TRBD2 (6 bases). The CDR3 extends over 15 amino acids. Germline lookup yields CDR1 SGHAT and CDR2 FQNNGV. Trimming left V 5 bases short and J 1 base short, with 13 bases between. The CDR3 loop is CASSHDPGGTDTQYF. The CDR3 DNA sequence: TGTGCCAGCAGCCACGATCCGGGGGGCACAGATACGCAGTATTTT.

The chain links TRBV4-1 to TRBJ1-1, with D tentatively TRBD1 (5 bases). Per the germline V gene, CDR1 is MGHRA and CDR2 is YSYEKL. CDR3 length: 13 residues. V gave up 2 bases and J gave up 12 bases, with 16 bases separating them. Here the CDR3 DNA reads TGCGCCAGCAGCCAATTCTCGGCAGGGACCACTTTCTTT. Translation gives CASSQFSAGTTFF.

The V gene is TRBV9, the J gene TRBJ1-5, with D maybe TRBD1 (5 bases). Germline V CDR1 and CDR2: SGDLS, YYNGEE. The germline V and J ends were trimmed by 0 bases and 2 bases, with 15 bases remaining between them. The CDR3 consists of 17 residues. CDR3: CASSVEGEWTGNQPQHF. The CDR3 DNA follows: TGTGCCAGCAGCGTAGAAGGGGAGTGGACGGGCAATCAGCCCCAGCATTTT.

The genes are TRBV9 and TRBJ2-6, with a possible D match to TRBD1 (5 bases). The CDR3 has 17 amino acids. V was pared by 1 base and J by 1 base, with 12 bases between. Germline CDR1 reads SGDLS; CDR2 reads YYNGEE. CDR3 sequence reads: CASSVLGRASGANVLTF. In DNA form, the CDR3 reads TGTGCCAGCAGCGTACTTGGCAGGGCGTCTGGGGCCAACGTCCTGACTTTC. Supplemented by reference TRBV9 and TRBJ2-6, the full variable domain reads DSGVTQTPKHLITATGQRVTLRCSPRSGDLSVYWYQQSLDQGLQFLIQYYNGEERAKGNILERFSAQQFPDLHSELNLSSLELGDSALYFCASSVLGRASGANVLTFGAGSRLTVL.